These T cell receptor beta chains were read from a single sample in a study of T cell repertoires in cytomegalovirus infection. TCRdb reanalysed the reads using MiXCR and keeps one entry per CDR3 protein. The sample shows 740,000 or so distinct CDR3 sequences, 35% to 45% of them seen only once. Sequencing was carried out using PBMCs. These receptors came from a human donor in good health (CMV status not recorded). Some clones in this sample may be carry-over from other donors' samples. Each CDR3 is given with its conserved first and last residue. D genes are given only for firm matches. Some rows have no size entry. The others give once, few or many, or a class for an expanded clone.

abundance,j_gene,len,v_gene,d_gene,CDR3nt,CDR3aa
many,TRBJ2-1,16,TRBV7-2,TRBD2,TGTGCCAGCAGCTTAGCCGGGACTAGCGGGAGCAATGAGCAGTTCTTC,CASSLAGTSGSNEQFF
once,TRBJ2-5,15,TRBV12-3/TRBV12-4,-,TGTGCCAGCAGTTTAGGTCAAAGGTGGGAAGAGACCCAGTACTTC,CASSLGQRWEETQYF
few,TRBJ2-7,11,TRBV12-3/TRBV12-4,-,TGTGCCAGCAGTTACGGGCCCGAGCAGTACTTC,CASSYGPEQYF
-,TRBJ1-1,16,TRBV29-1,TRBD1,TGCAGCGCTATAGGGGACCGGACAGGTTTTATGACTGAAGCTTTCTTT,CSAIGDRTGFMTEAFF
few,TRBJ2-2,17,TRBV7-9,-,TGTGCCAGCAGCCCCCCCTATCTCGGGGGTCGCACCGGGGAGCTGTTTTTT,CASSPPYLGGRTGELFF
-,TRBJ1-5,19,TRBV19,-,TGTGCCAGTAGTATCTCATTTAACCCGGGACTTCTAAACAATCAGCCCCAGCATTTT,CASSISFNPGLLNNQPQHF
many,TRBJ2-7,15,TRBV7-6,TRBD2,TGTGCCAGCAGCTCCGGGACTAGCGGCCCCTACGAGCAGTACTTC,CASSSGTSGPYEQYF
few,TRBJ2-3,15,TRBV28,-,TGTGCCAGCAGTTTGCGGAGGGGGGTCAGAGATACGCAGTATTTT,CASSLRRGVRDTQYF
-,TRBJ2-3,17,TRBV7-2,TRBD2,TGTGCCAGCAGCTTACGAAGACTAGCAGGCAACACAGATACGCAGTATTTT,CASSLRRLAGNTDTQYF
many,TRBJ1-1,15,TRBV7-2,-,TGTGCCAGCAGCTTTTTGAACAATCGGAACACTGAAGCTTTCTTT,CASSFLNNRNTEAFF
few,TRBJ1-1,15,TRBV7-9,-,TGTGCCAGCAGCCCAGGACTTATCCCGAACACTGAAGCTTTCTTT,CASSPGLIPNTEAFF
few,TRBJ2-3,16,TRBV6-1,TRBD1,TGTGCCAGCAGTGAGGGACAGGGCAGTGAAACAGATACGCAGTATTTT,CASSEGQGSETDTQYF
-,TRBJ2-5,16,TRBV19,-,TGTGCCAGTAGTATGGCAGGGTACGAGGGGCGAGAGACCCAGTACTTC,CASSMAGYEGRETQYF
-,TRBJ2-3,13,TRBV20-1,TRBD1,TGCAGTGCCTGGGACAGGGGGTCAGATACGCAGTATTTT,CSAWDRGSDTQYF
-,TRBJ1-4,16,TRBV6-5,-,TGTGCCAGCAGTTACTCGCCGGGGGCCTTTAATGAAAAACTGTTTTTT,CASSYSPGAFNEKLFF
-,TRBJ2-7,18,TRBV6-2/TRBV6-3,-,TGTGCCAGCAGTACCATCAAACCGCAGGGCCCTAGGGGCTACGAGCAGTACTTC,CASSTIKPQGPRGYEQYF
many,TRBJ1-6,13,TRBV7-8,-,TGTGCCACCAGTCGGCAGCTTAATTCACCCCTCCACTTT,CATSRQLNSPLHF
-,TRBJ1-1,16,TRBV5-1,TRBD1,TGCGCCAGCACCCCGGACCTCTACAGGGGGAACACTGAAGCTTTCTTT,CASTPDLYRGNTEAFF
-,TRBJ2-6,16,TRBV27,-,TGTGCCAGTATGGACATGATCACCTCTGGGGCCAACGTCCTGACTTTC,CASMDMITSGANVLTF
-,TRBJ1-1,15,TRBV12-3/TRBV12-4,-,TGTGCCAGCAGCCGTGGTGGGGCGGGGGGCACTGAAGCTTTCTTT,CASSRGGAGGTEAFF
-,TRBJ1-1,14,TRBV5-6,TRBD1,TGTGCCAGCAGCTTCGCCAGGGGGCGAACTGAAGCTTTCTTT,CASSFARGRTEAFF
many,TRBJ1-2,14,TRBV7-9,TRBD1,TGTGCCAGCAGCTTAGCGGGACAGGCCTATGGCTACACCTTC,CASSLAGQAYGYTF
-,TRBJ1-5,15,TRBV28,-,TGTGCCAGCAGTTTAACCCGGGACTTCAATCAGCCCCAGCATTTT,CASSLTRDFNQPQHF
-,TRBJ2-3,15,TRBV20-1,TRBD2,TGCAGTGCAACCTCTAGCGGGGCTAGCACAGATACGCAGTATTTT,CSATSSGASTDTQYF
many,TRBJ2-3,14,TRBV7-2,-,TGTGCCAGCAGCCTATCGCGGACTGTGGATACGCAGTATTTT,CASSLSRTVDTQYF
-,TRBJ1-2,17,TRBV4-2,-,TGTGCCAGCAGCCAAGACCTCGGGACCGTATCTTTCTATGGCTACACCTTC,CASSQDLGTVSFYGYTF
-,TRBJ2-3,17,TRBV28,TRBD2,TGTGCCAGCAGTTTTTTGTATCAGCGGGAGGGTTCCGATACGCAGTATTTT,CASSFLYQREGSDTQYF
-,TRBJ2-2,16,TRBV28,TRBD1,TGTGCCAGCAGTTTGGTTCGGACAGGGGGCTCCGGGGAGCTGTTTTTT,CASSLVRTGGSGELFF
many,TRBJ2-5,15,TRBV14,-,TGTGCCAGCAGCCCTCGACAGAAAGGAGAAGAGACCCAGTACTTC,CASSPRQKGEETQYF
-,TRBJ2-7,14,TRBV19,TRBD2,TGTGCCAGTAGCTGGAGTAGCGGGCTTTACGAGCAGTACTTC,CASSWSSGLYEQYF
-,TRBJ1-2,15,TRBV7-9,-,TGTGCCAGCAGCACCGGGGGAGAAGGGGACTATGGCTACACCTTC,CASSTGGEGDYGYTF
-,TRBJ2-7,16,TRBV7-6,TRBD2,TGTGCCAGCAGCTTAGTAGGAGCGGGAGCCTACAATGAGCAGTACTTC,CASSLVGAGAYNEQYF
-,TRBJ1-1,16,TRBV7-9,-,TGTGCCAGCAGCCGGCCTCCTGACGGGACGAACACTGAAGCTTTCTTT,CASSRPPDGTNTEAFF
-,TRBJ2-2,16,TRBV7-9,-,TGTGCCAGCAGCCTTGGGTCCCAGGAGCCCACCGGGGAGCTGTTTTTT,CASSLGSQEPTGELFF
few,TRBJ2-3,14,TRBV10-3,-,TGTGCCACCCTAAGCAGGGGTAACACAGATACGCAGTATTTT,CATLSRGNTDTQYF
few,TRBJ1-1,13,TRBV20-1,-,TGCAGTGCCGTTGCAGGCTTTAGGACTGAAGCTTTCTTT,CSAVAGFRTEAFF
many,TRBJ1-1,11,TRBV11-2,-,TGTGCCAGCAGGTTTAAAAATGAAGCTTTCTTT,CASRFKNEAFF
-,TRBJ1-1,15,TRBV12-3/TRBV12-4,-,TGTGCCAGCAGTTTATATGAGGTAGAAGTCCCTGAAGCTTTCTTT,CASSLYEVEVPEAFF
-,TRBJ1-2,13,TRBV7-4,TRBD1,TGTGCCAGCAGCTGGGGACAGAACTATGGCTACACCTTC,CASSWGQNYGYTF
few,TRBJ1-1,14,TRBV12-3/TRBV12-4,-,TGTGCCAGCATCACCTACGGCGACGATGCTGAAGCTTTCTTT,CASITYGDDAEAFF
once,TRBJ1-2,14,TRBV24-1,-,TGTGCCACCAGTGGCCCTTGGGGGGCGGATGGCTACACCTTC,CATSGPWGADGYTF
many,TRBJ1-1,18,TRBV7-8,-,TGTGCCAGCAGCTTATTGTCTGGGACGCACTGGGAGAACACTGAAGCTTTCTTT,CASSLLSGTHWENTEAFF
-,TRBJ2-3,16,TRBV19,TRBD2,TGTGCCAGTACCCCAACGGGACTAGCGGGAGCAGATACGCAGTATTTT,CASTPTGLAGADTQYF
-,TRBJ1-2,13,TRBV29-1,TRBD1,TGCAGCGTTGGCCCGGGACAGGAAGATGGCTACACCTTC,CSVGPGQEDGYTF
-,TRBJ1-1,18,TRBV14,-,TGTGCCAGCAGCCACTTAAGTTTTCAGCGCTTACCGAACACTGAAGCTTTCTTT,CASSHLSFQRLPNTEAFF
-,TRBJ2-7,12,TRBV29-1,TRBD1,TGCAGCGTGGGGAACAGGGGGTACGAGCAGTACTTC,CSVGNRGYEQYF